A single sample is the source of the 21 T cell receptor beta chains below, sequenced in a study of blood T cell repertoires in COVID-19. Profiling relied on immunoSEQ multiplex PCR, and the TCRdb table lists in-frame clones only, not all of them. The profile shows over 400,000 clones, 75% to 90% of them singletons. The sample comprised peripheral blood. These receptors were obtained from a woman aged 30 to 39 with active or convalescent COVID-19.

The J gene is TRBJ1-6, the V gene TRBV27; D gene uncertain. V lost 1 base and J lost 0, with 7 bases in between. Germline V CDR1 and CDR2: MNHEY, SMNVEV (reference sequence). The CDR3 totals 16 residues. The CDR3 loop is CASSLLAGSYNSPLHF. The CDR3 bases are TGTGCCAGCAGTTTATTGGCGGGCTCCTATAATTCACCCCTCCACTTT.

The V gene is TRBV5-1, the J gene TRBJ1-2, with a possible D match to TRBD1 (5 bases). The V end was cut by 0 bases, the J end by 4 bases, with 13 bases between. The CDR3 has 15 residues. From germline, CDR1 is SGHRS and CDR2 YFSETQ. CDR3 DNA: TGCGCCAGCAGCTTGGCGGAAACCGGGGGCTATGGCTACACCTTC. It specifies CASSLAETGGYGYTF. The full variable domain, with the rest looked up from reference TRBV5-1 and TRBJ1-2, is KAGVTQTPRYLIKTRGQQVTLSCSPISGHRSVSWYQQTPGQGLQFLFEYFSETQRNKGNFPGRFSGRQFSNSRSEMNVSTLELGDSALYLCASSLAETGGYGYTFGSGTRLTVV.

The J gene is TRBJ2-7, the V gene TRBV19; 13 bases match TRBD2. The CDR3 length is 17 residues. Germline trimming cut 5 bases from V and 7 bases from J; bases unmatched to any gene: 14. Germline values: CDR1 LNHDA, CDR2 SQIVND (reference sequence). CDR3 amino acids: CASSVGLAGVVGGEQYF. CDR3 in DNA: TGTGCCAGTAGTGTCGGACTAGCGGGAGTAGTGGGGGGGGAGCAGTACTTC.

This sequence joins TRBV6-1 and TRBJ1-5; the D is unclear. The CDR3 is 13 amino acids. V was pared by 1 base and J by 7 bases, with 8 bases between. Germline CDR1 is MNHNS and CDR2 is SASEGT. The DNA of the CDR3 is TGTGCCAGCAGTGAAGTTGGGCAACAGCCCCAGCATTTT. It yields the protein CASSEVGQQPQHF.

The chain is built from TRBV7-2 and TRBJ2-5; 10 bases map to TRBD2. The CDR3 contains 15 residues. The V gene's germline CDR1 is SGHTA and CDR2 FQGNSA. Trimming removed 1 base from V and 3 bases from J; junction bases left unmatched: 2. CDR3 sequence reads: CASSLGSGREETQYF. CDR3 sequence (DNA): TGTGCCAGCAGCTTAGGAAGCGGGAGGGAAGAGACCCAGTACTTC.

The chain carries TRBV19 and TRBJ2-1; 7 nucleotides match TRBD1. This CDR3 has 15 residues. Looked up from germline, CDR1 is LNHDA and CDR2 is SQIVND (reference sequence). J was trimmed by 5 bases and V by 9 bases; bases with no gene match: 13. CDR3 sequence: CASTSTGTENNEQFF. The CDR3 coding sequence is TGTGCCAGCACTTCTACCGGGACAGAAAACAATGAGCAGTTCTTC.

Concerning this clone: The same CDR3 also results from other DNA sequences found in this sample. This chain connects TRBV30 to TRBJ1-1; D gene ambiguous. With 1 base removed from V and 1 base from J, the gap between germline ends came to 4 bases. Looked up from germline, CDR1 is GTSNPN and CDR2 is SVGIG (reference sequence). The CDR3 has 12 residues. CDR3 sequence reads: CAWSAGNTEAFF. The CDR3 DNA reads TGTGCCTGGAGTGCGGGGAACACTGAAGCTTTCTTT.

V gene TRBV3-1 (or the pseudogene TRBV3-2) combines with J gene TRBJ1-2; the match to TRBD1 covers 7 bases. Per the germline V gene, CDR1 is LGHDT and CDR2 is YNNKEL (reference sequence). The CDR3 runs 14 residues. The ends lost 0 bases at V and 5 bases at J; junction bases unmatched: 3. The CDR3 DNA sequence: TGTGCCAGCAGCCAAGAGACAGGGAGGTATGGCTACACCTTC. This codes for CASSQETGRYGYTF.

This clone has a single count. CDR3 DNA sequence: TGCGCCAGCAGCCAAGTATGGAGCGGCAACTCCTACGAGCAGTACTTC. It translates to CASSQVWSGNSYEQYF. The V gene is TRBV4-1, the J gene TRBJ2-7; TRBD2 might be the D (5 bases). V lost 1 base and J 0 bases, leaving 13 bases between the germline ends. Germline loops: CDR1 MGHRA, CDR2 YSYEKL. The CDR3 extends over 16 amino acids.

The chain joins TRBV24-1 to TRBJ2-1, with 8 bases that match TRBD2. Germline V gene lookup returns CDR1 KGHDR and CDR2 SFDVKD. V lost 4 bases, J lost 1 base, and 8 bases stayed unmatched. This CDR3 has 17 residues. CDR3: CATSDSTSGVSYNEQFF. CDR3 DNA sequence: TGTGCCACCAGTGACTCAACTAGCGGAGTTTCCTACAATGAGCAGTTCTTC.

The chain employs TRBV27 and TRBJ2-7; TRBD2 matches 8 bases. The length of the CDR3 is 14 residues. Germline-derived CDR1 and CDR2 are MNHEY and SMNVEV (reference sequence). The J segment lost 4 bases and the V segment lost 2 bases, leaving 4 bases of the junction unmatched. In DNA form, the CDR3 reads TGTGCCAGCAGTTTAGGGACTAGGATATACGAGCAGTACTTC. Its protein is CASSLGTRIYEQYF.

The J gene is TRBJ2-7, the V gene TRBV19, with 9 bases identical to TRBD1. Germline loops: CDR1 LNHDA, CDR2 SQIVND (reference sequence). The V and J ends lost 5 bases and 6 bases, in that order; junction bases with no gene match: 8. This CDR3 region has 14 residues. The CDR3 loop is CASSLNPTGGEQYF. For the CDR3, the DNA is TGTGCCAGTAGTCTTAACCCGACAGGGGGCGAGCAGTACTTC.

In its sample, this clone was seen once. CDR3 residues: CASSPGTSGGANEQFF. CDR3 nucleotide sequence: TGCGCCAGCAGCCCGGGGACTAGCGGGGGGGCGAATGAGCAGTTCTTC. The V call is TRBV5-1, the J call TRBJ2-1; 16 nucleotides align to TRBD2. The V segment lost 4 bases and the J segment 7 bases; nucleotides outside the gene matches: 5. This CDR3 comprises 16 residues. CDR1 and CDR2 from the germline V gene are SGHRS and YFSETQ.

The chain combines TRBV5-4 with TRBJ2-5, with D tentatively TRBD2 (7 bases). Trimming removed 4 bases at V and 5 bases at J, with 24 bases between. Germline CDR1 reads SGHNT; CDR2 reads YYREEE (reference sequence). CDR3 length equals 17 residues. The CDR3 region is CASSPGGGARVEETQYF. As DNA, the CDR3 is TGTGCCAGCAGCCCTGGTGGGGGGGCCCGGGTTGAGGAGACCCAGTACTTC.

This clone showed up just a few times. This chain's CDR3 is CASSPVPSGDEQYF. In nucleotides, the CDR3 is TGCGCCAGCAGCCCGGTCCCCTCGGGGGACGAGCAGTACTTC. This sequence joins TRBV5-1 and TRBJ2-7, with D possibly matching TRBD2 (6 bases). Germline assignment: CDR1 SGHRS and CDR2 YFSETQ. Trimming took 4 bases from V and 5 from J, leaving 16 bases between them. The CDR3 has 14 amino acids.

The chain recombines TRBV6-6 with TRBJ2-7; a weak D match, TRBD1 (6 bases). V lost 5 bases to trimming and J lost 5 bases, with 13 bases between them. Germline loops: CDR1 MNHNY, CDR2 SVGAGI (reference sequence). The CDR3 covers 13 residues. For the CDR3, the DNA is TGTGCCAGCAGTAATACAGGGCTCGACGAGCAGTACTTC. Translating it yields CASSNTGLDEQYF.

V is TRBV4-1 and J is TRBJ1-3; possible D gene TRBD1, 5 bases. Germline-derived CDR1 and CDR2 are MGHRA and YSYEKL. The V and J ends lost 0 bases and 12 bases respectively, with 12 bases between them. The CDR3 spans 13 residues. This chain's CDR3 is CASSQDFPGLIYF. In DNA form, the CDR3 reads TGCGCCAGCAGCCAAGATTTCCCGGGACTCATATATTTT.

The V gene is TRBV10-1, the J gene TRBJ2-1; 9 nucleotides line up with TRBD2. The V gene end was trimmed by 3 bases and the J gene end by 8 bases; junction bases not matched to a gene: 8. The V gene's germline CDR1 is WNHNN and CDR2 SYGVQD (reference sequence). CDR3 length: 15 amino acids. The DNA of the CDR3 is TGCGCCAGCAGTGACCAGGGGACTAGCTATGATGAGCAGTTCTTC. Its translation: CASSDQGTSYDEQFF.

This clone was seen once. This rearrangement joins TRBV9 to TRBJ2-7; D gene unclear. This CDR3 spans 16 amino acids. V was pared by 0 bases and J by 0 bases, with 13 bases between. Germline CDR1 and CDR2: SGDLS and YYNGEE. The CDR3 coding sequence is TGTGCCAGCAGCGTAGGGTCTGTTCAGGTCTCCTACGAGCAGTACTTC. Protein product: CASSVGSVQVSYEQYF. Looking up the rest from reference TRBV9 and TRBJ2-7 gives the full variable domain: DSGVTQTPKHLITATGQRVTLRCSPRSGDLSVYWYQQSLDQGLQFLIQYYNGEERAKGNILERFSAQQFPDLHSELNLSSLELGDSALYFCASSVGSVQVSYEQYFGPGTRLTVT.

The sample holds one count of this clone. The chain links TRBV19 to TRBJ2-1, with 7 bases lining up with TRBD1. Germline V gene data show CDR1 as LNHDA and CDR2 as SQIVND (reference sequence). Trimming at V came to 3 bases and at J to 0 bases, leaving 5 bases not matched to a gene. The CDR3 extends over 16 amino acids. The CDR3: CASSIVPGGSYNEQFF. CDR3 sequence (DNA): TGTGCCAGTAGTATCGTTCCAGGGGGCTCCTACAATGAGCAGTTCTTC.

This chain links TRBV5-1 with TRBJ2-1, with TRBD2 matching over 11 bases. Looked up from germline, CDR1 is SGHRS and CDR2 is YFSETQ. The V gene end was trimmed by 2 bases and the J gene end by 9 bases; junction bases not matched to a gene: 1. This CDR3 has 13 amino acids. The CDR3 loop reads CASSFLAGGEQFF. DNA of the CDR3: TGCGCCAGCAGCTTTCTAGCGGGAGGTGAGCAGTTCTTC.